Sequencing of this T cell receptor (beta chain) was carried out in a study of molecular identifiers for immune sequencing clone quantification. Sorting was used to obtain naive CD8 T cells (CD8+CD4-CCR7+CD45RA+). CDR1 and CDR2 from the germline V gene are DFQATT and SNEGSKA (reference sequence). The V and J ends lost 6 bases and 0 bases respectively, with 15 bases between them. CDR3 size: 14 residues. Notes on the study in general: Sizes of highly expanded clones could be underestimated through identical TCRs sharing a barcode. Over 98% of effector molecules, yet under 1% of naive-cell molecules, were held by clones above 20 RNA copies.

Bulk TCR libraries were made with methods that had been previously described and with listed TCR primers. From the PCR reads, TCRdb called clonotypes with MiXCR, one entry per CDR3 protein. Of some 10,000 distinct CDR3 sequences detected, roughly a fifth appear once; the ten largest clones hold roughly 1.4%. By proportion, this clonotype is medium-sized (0.01 to 0.1%). Its antigen is currently unknown. The sequence was collected from a human donor in good health. Some libraries in this study had Jurkat cell RNA spiked in. Sequenced material: naive CD8+ T cells from blood, with Jurkat cell RNA spiked in. This sample's subset: FACS-sorted CD8+CD4-CCR7+CD45RA+ naive T cells. The V call is TRBV20-1, the J call TRBJ2-7; D is tentatively TRBD1 or TRBD2 (5 bases each). In DNA, the CDR3 is TGCAGTGCGGGGGACGGGCGTGGCTCCTACGAGCAGTACTTC. Encoded protein: CSAGDGRGSYEQYF.